This is a list of T cell receptor beta chains from one sample in a study of identical twins. MiXCR, applied by TCRdb to the 5' RACE reads, yields one record per CDR3 protein. The data contain about 900,000 distinct CDR3 sequences, about 12% of them seen just once; the ten biggest clones take up around 1.5%. This sample was also put to use in a study of yellow fever vaccine responses in identical twins.

Material for sequencing was PBMCs. The receptors originated from a woman aged 18-29 years in good health. Both conserved end residues are part of each CDR3. The order of the fields is clone size, V gene, CDR3 length, J gene, D gene, CDR3 DNA, CDR3 protein. D genes are given only for firm matches. Size values are once, few and many counts, or a class for expanded clones, and some rows have none.

>few|TRBV7-2|15|TRBJ2-7|NA
TGTGCCAGCAGCTTTAGGCGGGACCCTCGGGACGAGCAGTACTTC
CASSFRRDPRDEQYF
>few|TRBV5-1|16|TRBJ2-1|TRBD2
TGCGCCAGCAGCTTGCAAGGACTAGCGAACTACAATGAGCAGTTCTTC
CASSLQGLANYNEQFF
>NA|TRBV5-8|16|TRBJ2-3|TRBD1
TGTGCCAGCACCCCTCTCTCGAGGGGGCGCACAGATACGCAGTATTTT
CASTPLSRGRTDTQYF
>few|TRBV20-1|13|TRBJ1-1|NA
TGCAGTGCTAGAGATGACCGTAACACTGAAGCTTTCTTT
CSARDDRNTEAFF
>NA|TRBV29-1|14|TRBJ2-7|NA
TGCAGCGTTGAGGGCAGGGGAACTTCCTGCGAGCAGTACTTC
CSVEGRGTSCEQYF
>many|TRBV4-1|16|TRBJ1-5|TRBD1
TGCGCCAGCAGCCAAGGAGGGGACAGGGGGGTTCAGCCCCAGCATTTT
CASSQGGDRGVQPQHF
>once|TRBV7-9|17|TRBJ2-3|TRBD2
TGTGCCAGCAGCTTAGGGACTAGCGGGGGGGCGGAAGATACGCAGTATTTT
CASSLGTSGGAEDTQYF
>NA|TRBV4-1|15|TRBJ1-2|NA
TGCGCCAGCAGCCAAGAGGAAGGGGCAAGGAATGGCTACACCTTC
CASSQEEGARNGYTF
>NA|TRBV6-1|16|TRBJ2-3|TRBD2
TGTGCCAGCAGTAGTACTAGCGGGGGGAACACAGATACGCAGTATTTT
CASSSTSGGNTDTQYF
>many|TRBV6-1|14|TRBJ2-7|TRBD2
TGTGCCAGCAGTCAGGGACTAGGTCCCTACGAGCAGTACTTC
CASSQGLGPYEQYF
>NA|TRBV2|14|TRBJ2-2|TRBD2
TGTGCCACCTCGGGGGGGTGGGACACCGGGGAGCTGTTTTTT
CATSGGWDTGELFF
>few|TRBV5-1|14|TRBJ2-7|NA
TGCGCCAGCAGCCCGAGTGTCGGGGCGGAATCTCAGTACTTC
CASSPSVGAESQYF
>NA|TRBV6-1|17|TRBJ1-1|TRBD1
TGTGCCAGCAGTCGACCCTCAGGGGGCCTGATGAACACTGAAGCTTTCTTT
CASSRPSGGLMNTEAFF
>NA|TRBV11-2|14|TRBJ2-1|NA
TGTGCCAGCAACTACCTGAACAGGGTCAATGAGCAGTTCTTC
CASNYLNRVNEQFF
>few|TRBV7-9|16|TRBJ2-1|NA
TGTGCCAGCAGCCAGATTCCGGGGCCTGACTTCCATGAGCAGTTCTTC
CASSQIPGPDFHEQFF
>NA|TRBV5-1|14|TRBJ2-2|NA
TGCGCCAGCAGCCCCGAGGCACGTTCCGGGGAGCTGTTTTTT
CASSPEARSGELFF
>few|TRBV10-3|14|TRBJ1-1|NA
TGTGCCATCAGTGGGGGGACGGCGAACACTGAAGCTTTCTTT
CAISGGTANTEAFF
>NA|TRBV29-1|15|TRBJ2-1|NA
TGCAGCGTCCGGTTGGAGGGGGCGGCCTACAATGAGCAGTTCTTC
CSVRLEGAAYNEQFF
>few|TRBV3-1|15|TRBJ1-5|NA
TGTGCCAGCAGCCAAGGTCTGTCTAGCAATCAGCCCCAGCATTTT
CASSQGLSSNQPQHF
>few|TRBV6-1|14|TRBJ1-1|TRBD1
TGTGCCAGGGGGGGTAGGGGGCACGGCACTGAAGCTTTCTTT
CARGGRGHGTEAFF
>few|TRBV20-1|14|TRBJ2-5|TRBD2
TGCAGTGCGGATGGACTAGCGGGGTCAGAGACCCAGTACTTC
CSADGLAGSETQYF
>many|TRBV4-1|14|TRBJ1-1|NA
TGCGCCAGCAGCCAAGAGGGGCTCAACACTGAAGCTTTCTTT
CASSQEGLNTEAFF